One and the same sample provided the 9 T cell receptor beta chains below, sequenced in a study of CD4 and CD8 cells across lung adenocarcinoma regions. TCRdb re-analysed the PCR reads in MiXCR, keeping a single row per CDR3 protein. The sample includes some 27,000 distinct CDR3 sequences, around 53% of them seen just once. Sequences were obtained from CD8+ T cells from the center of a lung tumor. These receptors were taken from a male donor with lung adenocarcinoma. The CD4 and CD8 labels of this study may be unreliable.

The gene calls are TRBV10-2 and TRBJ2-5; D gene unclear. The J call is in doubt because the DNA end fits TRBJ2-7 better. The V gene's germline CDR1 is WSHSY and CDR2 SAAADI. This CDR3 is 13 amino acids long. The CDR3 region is CASSETPPPEQYF. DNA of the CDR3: TGCGCCAGCAGTGAAACACCTCCCCCCGAGCAGTACTTC.

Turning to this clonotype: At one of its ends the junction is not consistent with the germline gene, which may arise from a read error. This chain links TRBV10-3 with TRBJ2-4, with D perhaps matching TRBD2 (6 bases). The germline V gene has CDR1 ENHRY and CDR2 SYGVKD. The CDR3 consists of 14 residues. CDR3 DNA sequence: TGTGGCATCACGGGGCCGGGAGCCAAAAATACGCAGTACTTC. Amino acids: CGITGPGAKNTQYF.

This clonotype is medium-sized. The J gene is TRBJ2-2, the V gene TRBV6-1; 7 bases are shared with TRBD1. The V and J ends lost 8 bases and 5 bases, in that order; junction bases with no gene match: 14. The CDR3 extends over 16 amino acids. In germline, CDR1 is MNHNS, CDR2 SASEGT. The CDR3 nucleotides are TGTGCCAGCCAGGGACAGTACCCTAGTAATACCGGGGAGCTGTTTTTT. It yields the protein CASQGQYPSNTGELFF.

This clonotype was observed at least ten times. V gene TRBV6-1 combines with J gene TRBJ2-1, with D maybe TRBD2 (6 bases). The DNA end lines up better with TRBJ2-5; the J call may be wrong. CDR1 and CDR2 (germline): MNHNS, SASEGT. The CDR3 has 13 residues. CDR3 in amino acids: CASREPGVQTQYF. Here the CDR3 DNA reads TGTGCCAGCCGGGAGCCAGGCGTACAGACCCAGTACTTC.

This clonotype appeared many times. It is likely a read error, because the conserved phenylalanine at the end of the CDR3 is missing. In DNA form, the CDR3 reads TGTGCCAGCAGTCCGCCGGGAAAATTCCGCTATGAGCAGTTCCTC. Residues: CASSPPGKFRYEQFL. The chain carries TRBV27 and TRBJ2-1; the D gene is possibly TRBD2 (5 bases). Trimming took 5 bases from V and 8 from J, leaving 19 bases between them. CDR3 size: 15 residues. Germline V gene lookup returns CDR1 MNHEY and CDR2 SMNVEV (reference sequence).

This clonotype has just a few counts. CDR3 sequence (DNA): TGTGCCAGCAGCGTAGACGGGACACCCTACAATGAGCAGTTCTTC. Protein sequence: CASSVDGTPYNEQFF. The gene calls are TRBV9 and TRBJ2-1, with a possible D match to TRBD1 (6 bases). The germline CDR1 and CDR2 sequences are SGDLS and YYNGEE. The CDR3 length is 15 residues. Between the trimmed V and J ends, which lost 0 bases and 2 bases, there was a span of 9 bases.

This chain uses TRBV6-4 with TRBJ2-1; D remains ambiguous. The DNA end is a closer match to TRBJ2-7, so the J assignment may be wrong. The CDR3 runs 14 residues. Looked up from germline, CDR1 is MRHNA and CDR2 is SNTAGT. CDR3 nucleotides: TGTGCCAGCAGTGACTCGAGTGTGCTCGGTGAGCAGTACTTC. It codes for CASSDSSVLGEQYF.

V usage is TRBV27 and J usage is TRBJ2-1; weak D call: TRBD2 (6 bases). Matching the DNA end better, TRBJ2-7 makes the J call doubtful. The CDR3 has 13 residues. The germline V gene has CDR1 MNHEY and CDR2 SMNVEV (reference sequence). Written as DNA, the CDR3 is TGTGCCAGCAGTTCGAGTAGCGGCTACGAGCAGTACTTC. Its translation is CASSSSSGYEQYF.

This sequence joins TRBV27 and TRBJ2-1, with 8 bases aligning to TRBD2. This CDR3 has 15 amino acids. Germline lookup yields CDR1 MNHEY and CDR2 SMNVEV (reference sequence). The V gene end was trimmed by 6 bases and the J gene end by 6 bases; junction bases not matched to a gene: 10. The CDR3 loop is CASRSPEREFNEQFF. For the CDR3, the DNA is TGTGCCAGCAGGAGCCCCGAGCGGGAGTTCAATGAGCAGTTCTTC.